This T cell receptor (beta chain) was found in a study of cytomegalovirus exposure and HLA in healthy donors. The PCR made use of 60 Vbeta and 13 Jbeta primers. Assay: immunoSEQ multiplex PCR; the TCRdb copy retains only in-frame clones and omits some. Among approximately 160,000 clones listed, around 78% were seen once. The CDR3 is made up of 16 amino acids. V was trimmed by 3 bases and J by 2 bases, leaving 16 bases between them. The germline V gene encodes CDR1 LNHNV and CDR2 YYDKDF (reference sequence). This clone was found once. The sequence came from a woman aged 45-65 years in good health and CMV-seropositive. The sample was PBMCs. The chain recombines TRBV15 with TRBJ1-2; D perhaps matches TRBD1 (6 bases). The CDR3 region is CATSSPRGAGNYGYTF. The CDR3 DNA is TGTGCCACCAGCAGCCCCAGGGGCGCTGGAAACTATGGCTACACCTTC.